These 13 T cell receptor beta chains came from one sample sequenced in a study of CD8+CD57+ T cells in acquired aplastic anemia. An expansion of CD8+CD57+ cells by flow cytometry had been shown in patients chosen for sequencing. Profiling that covered TCR beta VDJ and CDR3 relied on genomic DNA as its template. MiXCR, applied by TCRdb to the reads, yields one record per CDR3 protein. The sample contains about 160,000 distinct CDR3 sequences, roughly 48% of which appear only once. Sequenced input: sorted CD4+, CD8+, or CD8+CD57+ T cells (not recorded which) from PBMCs. These receptors were taken from a human donor with aplastic anemia.

This clonotype was recorded only once. The CDR3 sequence: CASSHDGTSGRFDEQYF. The CDR3 DNA follows: TGTGCCAGCAGCCACGACGGGACTAGCGGGAGATTTGATGAGCAGTATTTT. The chain joins TRBV7-3 to TRBJ2-3, with TRBD2 identical over 14 bases. This CDR3 spans 17 amino acids. J gave up 11 bases and V 5 bases, and 15 bases lay outside the gene matches. CDR1 and CDR2 (germline): SGHTA, FQGTGA.

The chain joins TRBV19 to TRBJ2-2; D is perhaps TRBD1 (6 bases). CDR1 LNHDA and CDR2 SQIVND come from the germline V gene (reference sequence). This CDR3 has 15 amino acids. V lost 3 bases to trimming and J lost 3 bases, with 11 bases between them. The CDR3 DNA sequence: TGTGCCAGTAGTATCTTAGGACAGTACACCGGGGAGCTGTTTTTT. Translation gives CASSILGQYTGELFF. The entire variable domain, with the rest obtained from reference TRBV19 and TRBJ2-2, is as follows: DGGITQSPKYLFRKEGQNVTLSCEQNLNHDAMYWYRQDPGQGLRLIYYSQIVNDFQKGDIAEGYSVSREKKESFPLTVTSAQKNPTAFYLCASSILGQYTGELFFGEGSRLTVL.

This clonotype was seen at least ten times. A much larger clone lies one base from this, so it may be a read error. The rearrangement joins TRBV7-6 to TRBJ2-5; no firm D call. Per the germline V gene, CDR1 is SGHVS and CDR2 is FNYEAQ. The CDR3 consists of 13 residues. The CDR3 loop is CVSSFRDQETQYF. The CDR3 region has the DNA TGTGTCAGCAGCTTTCGGGACCAAGAGACCCAGTACTTC.

Comment on this clonotype: This may arise from a read error, as a much more abundant clone is one base away. The chain has TRBV27 and TRBJ2-7; D ambiguous. The CDR3 runs to 16 residues. CDR1 MNHEY and CDR2 SMNVEV come from the germline V gene (reference sequence). V was cut by 4 bases and J by 2 bases, with 18 bases left in between. Written as DNA, the CDR3 is TGTGCCAGCAGTTCCCCCGGCTCATCCCGACCCTACGAGCAGTACTTC. This gives the protein CASSSPGSSRPYEQYF.

J is TRBJ1-5 and V is TRBV19, with D possibly being TRBD1 (5 bases). The CDR3 covers 18 residues. Trimming pared 6 bases from V and 1 base from J, leaving 22 bases between. Germline CDR1 LNHDA, CDR2 SQIVND (reference sequence). The CDR3 loop is CASSTGTAGLGSNQPQHF. CDR3 sequence (DNA): TGTGCCAGTAGCACCGGGACGGCGGGGCTGGGGAGCAATCAGCCCCAGCATTTT.

The chain carries TRBV7-9 and TRBJ2-5, with 8 bases lining up with TRBD1. CDR3 length: 16 residues. With 4 bases clipped from V and 4 bases from J, the junction kept 11 bases outside the gene matches. The germline gives CDR1 SEHNR, CDR2 FQNEAQ (reference sequence). CDR3 sequence: CASSSSGTGLGETQYF. The CDR3, as DNA: TGTGCCAGCAGCTCCTCCGGGACAGGCCTGGGAGAGACCCAGTACTTC.

This rearrangement joins TRBV7-3 to TRBJ1-3; unclear D gene. The CDR3 consists of 12 residues. Trimming removed 6 bases from V and 3 bases from J, with 6 bases in between. Germline V gene data show CDR1 as SGHTA and CDR2 as FQGTGA. The CDR3 region has the DNA TGTGCCAGCAGTCCGGATGGAAACACCATATATTTT. Translated: CASSPDGNTIYF.

The gene calls are TRBV7-9 and TRBJ2-1; D is unclear. From germline, CDR1 is SEHNR and CDR2 FQNEAQ (reference sequence). Trimming removed 3 bases from V and 8 bases from J, with 8 bases in between. The CDR3 has 12 amino acids. The CDR3 protein is CASSFSGHEQFF. CDR3 nucleotide sequence: TGTGCCAGCAGCTTTTCCGGTCATGAGCAGTTCTTC. The variable domain in full, with the rest retrieved from reference TRBV7-9 and TRBJ2-1, is DTGVSQNPRHKITKRGQNVTFRCDPISEHNRLYWYRQTLGQGPEFLTYFQNEAQLEKSRLLSDRFSAERPKGSFSTLEIQRTEQGDSAMYLCASSFSGHEQFFGPGTRLTVL.

This chain links TRBV15 with TRBJ1-6, with 8 bases matching TRBD1. Germline CDR1 and CDR2: LNHNV and YYDKDF (reference sequence). The CDR3 length is 14 residues. J lost 10 bases, V lost 5 bases, and 7 bases had no gene match. The chain's CDR3 is CATSGRTGSSPLHF. The CDR3 DNA follows: TGTGCCACCAGCGGACGGACAGGGTCCTCACCCCTCCACTTT.

The chain combines TRBV9 with TRBJ2-5; D is unresolved. The CDR3 has 13 amino acids. V was trimmed by 3 bases and J by 4 bases, leaving 10 bases between them. The germline gives CDR1 SGDLS, CDR2 YYNGEE. CDR3 region: CASSDAVRETQYF. CDR3 bases: TGTGCCAGCAGCGATGCTGTTCGAGAGACCCAGTACTTC.

The chain couples TRBV19 to TRBJ1-5; TRBD1 is a possible D gene (6 bases). CDR3 length: 15 residues. Looked up from germline, CDR1 is LNHDA and CDR2 is SQIVND (reference sequence). V dropped 3 bases and J dropped 5 bases, with 14 bases sitting between them. The CDR3, as DNA: TGTGCCAGTAGTATGGGGGGGCTAGGGGATCAGCCCCAGCATTTT. This encodes CASSMGGLGDQPQHF.

This clonotype was observed many times. CDR3 sequence: CSVGEASYEQYF. The CDR3 nucleotides read TGCAGCGTGGGGGAGGCCTCCTACGAGCAGTACTTC. This rearrangement joins TRBV29-1 to TRBJ2-7; tentative D call: TRBD2 (6 bases). Germline lookup yields CDR1 SQVTM and CDR2 ANQGSEA. V gave up 6 bases and J gave up 0 bases, with 9 bases separating them. The CDR3 spans 12 residues.

A single count supports this clonotype. This chain links TRBV20-1 with TRBJ1-4; no clear D. Trimming removed 0 bases from V and 8 bases from J, with 4 bases in between. The CDR3 consists of 11 residues. The germline gives CDR1 DFQATT, CDR2 SNEGSKA (reference sequence). CDR3 DNA sequence: TGCAGTGCTAGAGATTTGGAAAAACTGTTTTTT. Protein product: CSARDLEKLFF.